This T cell receptor (beta chain) was captured by sequencing in a study of PD-L1 blockade in urothelial cancer. Time point: pretreatment peripheral blood. Here immunoSEQ multiplex PCR was the method, and the copy in TCRdb shows in-frame clones only, minus some. The data hold 80,000 to 90,000 clones, with under 90% observed a single time. This TCR was recovered from a man aged 60-69 years with urothelial cancer. The material was PBMCs, obtained around atezolizumab (anti-PD-L1) treatment.

CDR3: CASVPGLAASTDTQYF. DNA for the CDR3: TGTGCCAGCGTACCGGGACTAGCAGCTAGCACAGATACGCAGTATTTT. This rearrangement joins TRBV7-9 to TRBJ2-3, with 9 bases fitting TRBD2. V lost 8 bases to trimming and J lost 0 bases; unmatched junction nucleotides: 9. The CDR3 is 16 residues long. Germline CDR1 and CDR2: SEHNR and FQNEAQ (reference sequence).